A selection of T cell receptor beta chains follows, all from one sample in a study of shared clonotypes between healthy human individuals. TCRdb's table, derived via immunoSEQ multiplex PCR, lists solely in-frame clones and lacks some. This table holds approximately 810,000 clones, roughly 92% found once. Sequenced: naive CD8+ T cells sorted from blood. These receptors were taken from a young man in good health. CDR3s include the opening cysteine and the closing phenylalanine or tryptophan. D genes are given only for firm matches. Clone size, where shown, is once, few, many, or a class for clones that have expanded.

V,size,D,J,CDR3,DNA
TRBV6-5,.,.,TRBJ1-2,CASSYSPARIRGYTF,TGTGCCAGCAGTTACTCTCCCGCTAGGATAAGAGGCTACACCTTC
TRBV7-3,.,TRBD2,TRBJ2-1,CASSSTGRESSYNEQFF,TGTGCCAGCAGTTCAACGGGGCGGGAGAGCTCCTACAATGAGCAGTTCTTC
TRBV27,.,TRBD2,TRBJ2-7,CASSLSGRAHYEQYF,TGTGCCAGCAGTTTATCGGGGAGGGCCCATTACGAGCAGTACTTC
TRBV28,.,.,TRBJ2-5,CASSLTETQYF,TGTGCCAGCAGTTTGACAGAGACCCAGTACTTC
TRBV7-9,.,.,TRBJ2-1,CASIGLARRNEQFF,TGTGCCAGCATTGGGCTAGCGAGAAGGAATGAGCAGTTCTTC
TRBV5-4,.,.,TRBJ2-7,CASSQGGGGEQYF,TGCGCCAGCAGCCAAGGTGGGGGTGGCGAGCAGTACTTC
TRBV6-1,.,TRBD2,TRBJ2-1,CASSISGPYNEQFF,TGTGCCAGCAGCATTAGCGGGCCGTACAATGAGCAGTTCTTC
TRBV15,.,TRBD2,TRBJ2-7,CATSRARAASGDHEQYF,TGTGCCACCAGCAGAGCCCGAGCGGCCAGCGGGGACCACGAGCAGTACTTC
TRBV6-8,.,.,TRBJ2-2,CASKSRVIGRNTGELFF,TGTGCCAGCAAGTCCAGGGTCATAGGGAGGAACACCGGGGAGCTGTTTTTT
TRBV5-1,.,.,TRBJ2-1,CASSWAGSGNEQFF,TGCGCCAGCAGCTGGGCGGGATCGGGAAATGAGCAGTTCTTC
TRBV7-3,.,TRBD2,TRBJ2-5,CASSRGVAGGETQYF,TGTGCCAGCAGCCGAGGGGTAGCGGGAGGAGAGACCCAGTACTTC
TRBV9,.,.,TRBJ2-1,CASSAPREGEQFF,TGTGCCAGCAGCGCTCCCCGAGAGGGTGAGCAGTTCTTC
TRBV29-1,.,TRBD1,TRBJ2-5,CSVSGGAPETQYF,TGCAGCGTTTCAGGGGGCGCCCCGGAGACCCAGTACTTC
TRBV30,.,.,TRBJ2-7,CAWRASGYEQYF,TGTGCCTGGAGAGCATCAGGGTACGAGCAGTACTTC
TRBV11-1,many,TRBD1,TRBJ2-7,CASSSSDRGTYEQYF,TGTGCCAGCAGCTCCTCGGACAGGGGTACCTACGAGCAGTACTTC
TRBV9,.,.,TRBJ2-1,CASSTDRPVYNEQFF,TGTGCCAGCAGCACGGACAGACCCGTTTACAATGAGCAGTTCTTC
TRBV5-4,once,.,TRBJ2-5,CASSAAIVETQYF,TGTGCCAGCAGCGCTGCTATTGTGGAGACCCAGTACTTC
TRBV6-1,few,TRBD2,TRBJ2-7,CAIRTSGGVEQYF,TGTGCCATCAGGACTAGCGGGGGGGTCGAGCAGTACTTC
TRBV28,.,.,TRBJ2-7,CASSLEGREQYF,TGTGCCAGCAGTTTAGAAGGTAGGGAGCAGTACTTC
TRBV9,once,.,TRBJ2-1,CASSVGYEQFF,TGTGCCAGCAGCGTAGGCTATGAGCAGTTCTTC
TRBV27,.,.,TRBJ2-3,CASTPVGSDTQYF,TGTGCCAGCACTCCGGTTGGGTCAGATACGCAGTATTTT